This record looks at one T cell receptor beta chain sequence and its context. This record belongs to a study of blood T cell repertoires in COVID-19. Study-level information: The United States, Italy and Spain were the sources of the acute and convalescent COVID-19 samples.

The CDR3 has 15 amino acids. The ends were cut back, 0 bases at V and 1 base at J, with 10 bases in the middle. Germline V gene lookup returns CDR1 SGHKS and CDR2 YYEKEE (reference sequence). Some clones are missing from TCRdb's copy, which holds only in-frame ones; the method was immunoSEQ multiplex PCR. The sample comprises over 150,000 clones, around 84% of which are singletons, and around 8.1% rests with the top ten. The chain joins TRBV5-5 to TRBJ1-1; D unresolved. Sequencing input: peripheral blood. This clonotype originated in a woman between 55 and 75 years old with COVID-19, enrolled during active disease. The CDR3 DNA reads TGTGCCAGCAGCTTGGAAGTGATGCGGAACACTGAAGCTTTCTTT. This codes for CASSLEVMRNTEAFF.